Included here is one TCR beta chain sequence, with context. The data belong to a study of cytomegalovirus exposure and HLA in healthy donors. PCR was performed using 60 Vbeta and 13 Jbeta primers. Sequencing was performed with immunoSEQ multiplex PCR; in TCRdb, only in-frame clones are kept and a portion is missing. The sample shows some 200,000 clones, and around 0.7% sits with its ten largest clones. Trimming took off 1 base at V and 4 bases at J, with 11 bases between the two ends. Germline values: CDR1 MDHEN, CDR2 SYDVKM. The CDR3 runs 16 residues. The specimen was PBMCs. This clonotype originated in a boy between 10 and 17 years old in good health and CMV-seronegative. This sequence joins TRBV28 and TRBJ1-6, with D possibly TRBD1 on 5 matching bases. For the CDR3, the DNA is TGTGCCAGCAGTTTATTCAGGGTAACTTATAATTCACCCCTCCACTTT. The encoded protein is CASSLFRVTYNSPLHF. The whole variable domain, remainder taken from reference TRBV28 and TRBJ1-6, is DVKVTQSSRYLVKRTGEKVFLECVQDMDHENMFWYRQDPGLGLRLIYFSYDVKMKEKGDIPEGYSVSREKKERFSLILESASTNQTSMYLCASSLFRVTYNSPLHFGNGTRLTVT.